Shown below are 30 T cell receptor beta chains from a single sample sequenced in a study of beta chain features in type 1 diabetes. TCRB transcripts that were expressed got sequenced, as all of the isolated RNA had been reverse transcribed. Method: immunoSEQ multiplex PCR; TCRdb's copy keeps in-frame clones and lacks some. This table has 250,000 to 350,000 clones, more than 13% appearing once. Study-wide points: Moderate yet significant TCRB CDR3 shortening was seen in Type 1 diabetes patients in all four CD4+ subsets.

No cognate antigen is known for these TCRs. Sequencing input: naive CD4+ T cells from blood. These receptors were collected from a man aged 30 to 39 with type 1 diabetes.

V and J are TRBV2 and TRBJ2-3, with 7 bases aligning to TRBD2. Germline CDR1 reads SNHLY; CDR2 reads FYNNEI. The CDR3 is 14 residues long. The V and J ends lost 8 bases and 2 bases, in that order; junction bases with no gene match: 7. CDR3 nucleotide sequence: TGTGCCAGCTCTGGCGGGAGACTCACAGATACGCAGTATTTT. Protein: CASSGGRLTDTQYF.

This clone was observed a handful of times. V and J are TRBV5-1 and TRBJ2-5; 7 nucleotides agree with TRBD2. The J segment lost 2 bases and the V segment lost 0 bases, leaving 4 bases of the junction unmatched. This CDR3 region has 15 residues. Germline loops: CDR1 SGHRS, CDR2 YFSETQ. Here the CDR3 DNA reads TGCGCCAGCAGCTTGGACGGCGGGAGACAAGAGACCCAGTACTTC. Protein product: CASSLDGGRQETQYF.

This clone came up a few times. The chain employs TRBV6-6 and TRBJ2-1, with D maybe TRBD2 (6 bases). The CDR3 sequence is 15 residues long. Trimming took 2 bases from V and 8 from J, leaving 16 bases between them. Germline values: CDR1 MNHNY, CDR2 SVGAGI (reference sequence). The CDR3 coding sequence is TGTGCCAGCAGTTACGGTGGCGGGATAATATATGAGCAGTTCTTC. This codes for CASSYGGGIIYEQFF.

This rearrangement joins TRBV7-9 to TRBJ2-1; 8 bases agree with TRBD1. The V and J ends lost 5 bases and 15 bases, in that order; junction bases with no gene match: 6. Germline-derived CDR1 and CDR2 are SEHNR and FQNEAQ (reference sequence). This CDR3 comprises 11 residues. CDR3 loop: CASSRDRFLFF. The CDR3 region has the DNA TGTGCCAGCAGCCGGGACAGGTTTCTGTTCTTC.

V and J are TRBV7-9 and TRBJ2-1; perhaps TRBD1 as D (5 bases). The germline V and J ends were trimmed by 2 bases and 8 bases, with 16 bases remaining between them. This CDR3 spans 15 amino acids. Germline V gene sequence: CDR1 SEHNR, CDR2 FQNEAQ (reference sequence). The CDR3 nucleotides read TGTGCCAGCAGCTTAATGGGGCTCCAAGAGGATGAGCAGTTCTTC. It codes for CASSLMGLQEDEQFF.

A few counts support this clone. This chain joins TRBV11-2 and TRBJ2-3; maybe TRBD2 (6 bases). The CDR3 is 12 residues long. Trimming shortened V by 10 bases and J by 1 base, and 9 bases separated the two germline ends. Germline CDR1 and CDR2: SGHAT and FQNNGV. This CDR3 is CATGEGTDTQYF. The CDR3 DNA is TGTGCCACGGGGGAGGGCACAGATACGCAGTATTTT.

This clone occurred a few times. The CDR3 nucleotides read TGTGCCAGCAGCTTCCAGGGGCTAGCGGGAGATGGTGAGCAGTTCTTC. Translated: CASSFQGLAGDGEQFF. The rearrangement joins TRBV11-1 to TRBJ2-1; 10 bases line up with TRBD2. Looked up from germline, CDR1 is SGHAT and CDR2 is FQDESV (reference sequence). After removal of 3 bases from V and 9 bases from J, the junction contained 11 bases not matched to a gene. The CDR3 length is 16 residues.

The chain has TRBV6-5 and TRBJ1-5; D is uncertain. Germline assignment: CDR1 MNHEY and CDR2 SVGAGI. The CDR3 runs to 12 residues. Trimming took off 7 bases at V and 4 bases at J, with 8 bases between the two ends. The CDR3 DNA reads TGTGCCAGCAAAGGGAGGAATCAGCCCCAGCATTTT. This gives the protein CASKGRNQPQHF.

This clone was seen more than once but under ten times. The rearrangement uses TRBV7-2 and TRBJ2-7; 15 bases match TRBD2. From germline, CDR1 is SGHTA and CDR2 FQGNSA. Trimming at V came to 5 bases and at J to 4 bases, leaving 9 bases not matched to a gene. The CDR3 loop spans 17 amino acids. Written as DNA, the CDR3 is TGTGCCAGCAGCCCACCCCCCGGGACTAGCGGGAGGTACGAGCAGTACTTC. Amino acid sequence: CASSPPPGTSGRYEQYF. Supplemented by reference TRBV7-2 and TRBJ2-7, the full variable domain reads GAGVSQSPSNKVTEKGKDVELRCDPISGHTALYWYRQSLGQGLEFLIYFQGNSAPDKSGLPSDRFSAERTGGSVSTLTIQRTQQEDSAVYLCASSPPPGTSGRYEQYFGPGTRLTVT.

J is TRBJ2-5 and V is TRBV7-2, with 7 bases matching TRBD2. The J call may be incorrect, as the DNA end agrees better with TRBJ2-7. This CDR3 comprises 13 residues. Germline V gives CDR1 SGHTA, CDR2 FQGNSA. CDR3 nucleotides: TGTGCCAGCAGCTCCTTGACGGGGGGCGAGCAGTACTTC. Translated: CASSSLTGGEQYF.

This clone showed up just a few times. The chain employs TRBV11-2 and TRBJ2-7; 8 bases align to TRBD1. The trim removed 1 base at V and 3 bases at J, leaving 11 bases unmatched. The CDR3 has 17 amino acids. Germline loops: CDR1 SGHAT, CDR2 FQNNGV. The CDR3 DNA reads TGTGCCAGCAGCTTAGGTCTCCCCGGGACAGGAGGCTACGAGCAGTACTTC. Amino acid sequence: CASSLGLPGTGGYEQYF.

This clone has more than one count but fewer than ten. J is TRBJ1-4 and V is TRBV7-9, with D possibly being TRBD1 (6 bases). V was shortened by 5 bases and J by 3 bases, with 13 bases between the two germline ends. The germline V gene has CDR1 SEHNR and CDR2 FQNEAQ (reference sequence). The CDR3 covers 15 residues. The CDR3 loop is CASSARDTANEKLFF. CDR3 bases: TGTGCCAGCAGCGCCCGGGACACTGCTAATGAAAAACTGTTTTTT.

The chain combines TRBV6-5 with TRBJ1-4; 9 nucleotides agree with TRBD1. CDR1 is MNHEY, CDR2 SVGAGI, per germline. The CDR3 is 12 residues long. V trimming: 9 bases; J trimming: 8 bases; junction bases outside the gene matches: 4. The CDR3 spells CASRTGDEKLFF. In nucleotides, the CDR3 is TGTGCCAGTCGGACAGGGGACGAAAAACTGTTTTTT.

J is TRBJ2-3 and V is TRBV11-2; TRBD2 matches 15 bases. Germline CDR1 and CDR2: SGHAT and FQNNGV. J lost 0 bases, V lost 6 bases, and 7 bases had no gene match. CDR3 length equals 18 residues. Here the CDR3 reads CASSPGLAGGASTDTQYF. CDR3 sequence (DNA): TGTGCCAGCAGTCCTGGACTAGCGGGAGGGGCTAGCACAGATACGCAGTATTTT.

This clone was detected only a few times. The V call is TRBV7-3, the J call TRBJ2-1; 8 bases map to TRBD2. J was trimmed by 5 bases and V by 5 bases; bases with no gene match: 5. Germline CDR1 reads SGHTA; CDR2 reads FQGTGA. The CDR3 is 14 residues long. CDR3 DNA sequence: TGTGCCAGCAGCCCGGGACTAGTGAACAATGAGCAGTTCTTC. Residues: CASSPGLVNNEQFF.

The chain couples TRBV7-2 to TRBJ2-3; D gene unclear. Germline CDR1 SGHTA, CDR2 FQGNSA. The CDR3 is 15 amino acids. The V end was cut by 5 bases, the J end by 1 base, with 13 bases between. CDR3 sequence reads: CASSQVSRGTDTQYF. The CDR3 coding sequence is TGTGCCAGCAGCCAAGTAAGCCGCGGCACAGATACGCAGTATTTT. Using reference TRBV7-2 and TRBJ2-3 for the parts outside the CDR3, the full variable domain is GAGVSQSPSNKVTEKGKDVELRCDPISGHTALYWYRQSLGQGLEFLIYFQGNSAPDKSGLPSDRFSAERTGGSVSTLTIQRTQQEDSAVYLCASSQVSRGTDTQYFGPGTRLTVL.

This clone was observed a few times. The chain carries TRBV28 and TRBJ2-5; the D gene is possibly TRBD1 (6 bases). CDR1 is MDHEN, CDR2 SYDVKM, per germline. The CDR3 has 14 residues. DNA for the CDR3: TGTGCGGCGGGCACAGGGACCAGGCAAGAGACCCAGTACTTC. Translating it yields CAAGTGTRQETQYF.

A few counts support this clone. The rearrangement uses TRBV9 and TRBJ2-7; 11 bases are a match to TRBD2. Trimming took 0 bases from V and 0 from J; bases not matched to a gene: 2. The germline V gene has CDR1 SGDLS and CDR2 YYNGEE. The CDR3 covers 16 residues. CDR3: CASSVVGTSGSYEQYF. CDR3 nucleotides: TGTGCCAGCAGCGTAGTGGGGACTAGCGGCTCCTACGAGCAGTACTTC. The full variable domain, completed using reference TRBV9 and TRBJ2-7, is DSGVTQTPKHLITATGQRVTLRCSPRSGDLSVYWYQQSLDQGLQFLIQYYNGEERAKGNILERFSAQQFPDLHSELNLSSLELGDSALYFCASSVVGTSGSYEQYFGPGTRLTVT.

This clone was observed a handful of times. This chain uses TRBV5-4 with TRBJ1-4, with D possibly TRBD1 on 5 matching bases. This CDR3 region has 14 residues. The germline V gene has CDR1 SGHNT and CDR2 YYREEE (reference sequence). Deletions cut 4 bases from V and 8 bases from J, with 15 bases between. Here the CDR3 reads CASSLDSLDEKLFF. CDR3 sequence (DNA): TGTGCCAGCAGCCTTGACAGCCTGGACGAAAAACTGTTTTTT.

This clone was recorded a few times. The rearrangement uses TRBV4-3 and TRBJ1-4; D unclear. The germline V and J ends were trimmed by 0 bases and 6 bases, with 5 bases remaining between them. Germline V gene sequence: CDR1 LGHNA, CDR2 YSLEER. The CDR3 totals 13 residues. CDR3 amino acids: CASSQDPDEKLFF. CDR3 coding DNA: TGCGCCAGCAGCCAAGACCCAGATGAAAAACTGTTTTTT.

Only a few counts were recorded for this clone. The DNA is omitted, as the CDR3 cannot be located on it reliably, and the CDR3 follows TCRdb's listing. The V and J genes are TRBV28 and TRBJ2-1; whether TRBD2, the table's D call, matches the DNA was not checked. Germline CDR1 reads MDHEN; CDR2 reads SYDVKM. The CDR3 sequence runs 16 residues, both termini included. The CDR3 sequence is CASSSSRGSSYNEQFF.

In its sample, this clone was seen a few times. This rearrangement joins TRBV7-2 to TRBJ2-2, with TRBD2 matching over 7 bases. The germline V gene encodes CDR1 SGHTA and CDR2 FQGNSA. There are 15 residues in the CDR3. Losses at the gene ends were 3 bases for V and 0 bases for J; bases not matched to a gene: 1. CDR3 loop: CASSLAGANTGELFF. CDR3 bases: TGTGCCAGCAGCTTGGCGGGAGCGAACACCGGGGAGCTGTTTTTT.

The V call is TRBV7-3, the J call TRBJ2-1; 8 bases agree with TRBD1. Losses at the gene ends were 5 bases for V and 4 bases for J; bases not matched to a gene: 10. The CDR3 runs 16 residues. CDR1 and CDR2 from the germline V gene are SGHTA and FQGTGA. CDR3: CASSAEHGTGYNEQFF. CDR3 bases: TGTGCCAGCAGCGCCGAACACGGGACAGGTTACAATGAGCAGTTCTTC.

This clone was found a few times. CDR3: CASSVWTSKETQYF. In nucleotides, the CDR3 is TGTGCCAGCAGTGTTTGGACTAGCAAAGAGACCCAGTACTTC. The V call is TRBV2, the J call TRBJ2-5; TRBD2 agrees at 8 bases. The CDR3 covers 14 residues. Trimming cost V 4 bases and J 3 bases; bases outside gene matches: 4. The V gene's germline CDR1 is SNHLY and CDR2 FYNNEI.

This clone was recorded a few times. This rearrangement joins TRBV4-1 to TRBJ1-2; possible D gene TRBD1, 5 bases. In germline, CDR1 is MGHRA, CDR2 YSYEKL. This CDR3 has 17 residues. V was trimmed by 3 bases and J by 5 bases, leaving 22 bases between them. CDR3 bases: TGCGCCAGCAGCCACATCCCGACAGTCTTGGCACCGTATGGCTACACCTTC. It yields the protein CASSHIPTVLAPYGYTF.

A few counts support this clone. The V gene is TRBV5-4, the J gene TRBJ2-7; TRBD1 matches at 9 bases. Unmatched junction bases numbered 4, after V lost 3 bases and J lost 3 bases. The CDR3 has 14 residues. Germline CDR1 and CDR2: SGHNT and YYREEE (reference sequence). CDR3 region: CASSSGTGYYEQYF. In DNA, the CDR3 is TGTGCCAGCAGCTCCGGGACAGGGTACTACGAGCAGTACTTC.

This clone came up a few times. The genes are TRBV5-4 and TRBJ2-3, with TRBD2 identical over 11 bases. The CDR3 is made up of 16 amino acids. The V gene's germline CDR1 is SGHNT and CDR2 YYREEE (reference sequence). The junction had 4 bases not matched to a gene; V was cut back by 4 bases and J by 0 bases. In DNA, the CDR3 is TGTGCCAGCAGCCGCGGGACTAGCGGAAGCACAGATACGCAGTATTTT. This translates into CASSRGTSGSTDTQYF.

The V and J genes are TRBV6-5 and TRBJ2-7; D uncertain. Germline CDR1 is MNHEY and CDR2 is SVGAGI. There are 11 residues in the CDR3. Deletions cut 8 bases from V and 5 bases from J, with 10 bases between. CDR3 nucleotides: TGTGCCAGCCGGAGAACCGACGAGCAGTACTTC. Protein sequence: CASRRTDEQYF.

A few counts support this clone. The chain is built from TRBV28 and TRBJ1-2; D is ambiguous. The germline V gene has CDR1 MDHEN and CDR2 SYDVKM. The CDR3 contains 12 residues. Trimming pared 2 bases from V and 8 bases from J, leaving 9 bases between. Written as DNA, the CDR3 is TGTGCCAGCAGTTTACTAGAGGGCGGCTACACCTTC. Translated, it gives CASSLLEGGYTF.

This chain connects TRBV7-2 to TRBJ2-1, with 9 bases that match TRBD2. CDR3 length: 16 residues. J lost 6 bases, V lost 1 base, and 7 bases had no gene match. Germline V gene sequence: CDR1 SGHTA, CDR2 FQGNSA. CDR3 sequence reads: CASSLDAGGLVNEQFF. CDR3 coding DNA: TGTGCCAGCAGCTTAGATGCGGGAGGGCTCGTCAATGAGCAGTTCTTC.